This T cell receptor (beta chain) comes out of a study of blood T cell repertoires in COVID-19. Study in general: The United States, Italy and Spain provided the acute and convalescent COVID-19 samples.

Authors' analysis steps: Reference gene primer amplification yielded estimated nucleated cell counts. The data were produced by immunoSEQ multiplex PCR, yet TCRdb's version contains in-frame clones alone and is incomplete. Clonal size and the V and J genes are those of that table, whereas D and trimming came from the DNA. The repertoire holds 50,000 to 60,000 clones, with roughly four fifths as singletons. Germline CDR1 SGDLS, CDR2 YYNGEE. The CDR3 contains 15 residues. J was trimmed by 7 bases and V by 5 bases; bases with no gene match: 14. The TCR sequence derives from a man older than 75 with COVID-19, enrolled during active disease. The sample consisted of peripheral blood. The chain has TRBV9 and TRBJ1-2; 7 nucleotides agree with TRBD1. Here the CDR3 DNA reads TGTGCCAGCAGACCCATTATTACAGGGGCGTCTGGCTACACCTTC. Protein product: CASRPIITGASGYTF.